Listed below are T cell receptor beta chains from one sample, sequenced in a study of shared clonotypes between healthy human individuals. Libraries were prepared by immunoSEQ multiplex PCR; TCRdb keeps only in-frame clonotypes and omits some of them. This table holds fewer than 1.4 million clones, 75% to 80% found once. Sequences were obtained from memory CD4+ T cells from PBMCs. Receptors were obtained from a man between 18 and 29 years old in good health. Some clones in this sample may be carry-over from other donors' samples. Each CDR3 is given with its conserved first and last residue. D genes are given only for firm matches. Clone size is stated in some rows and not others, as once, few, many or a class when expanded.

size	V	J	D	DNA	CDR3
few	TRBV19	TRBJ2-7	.	TGTGCCAGTAGTCCAACCCCAGGGGGAGGCGAGCAGTACTTC	CASSPTPGGGEQYF
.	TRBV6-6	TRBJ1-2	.	TGTGCCACGCAGCAGGGAGGGACTAACTATGGCTACACCTTC	CATQQGGTNYGYTF
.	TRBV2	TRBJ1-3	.	TGTGCCAGCAGTGAACTCGGAGACGTTGGAAACACCATATATTTT	CASSELGDVGNTIYF
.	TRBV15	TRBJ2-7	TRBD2	TGTGCCACCAGAAAACTAGCGGGCGAGTACGAGCAGTACTTC	CATRKLAGEYEQYF
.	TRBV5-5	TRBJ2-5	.	TGTGCCAGCAGCGGATCACTGGCACCGCAAGAGACCCAGTACTTC	CASSGSLAPQETQYF
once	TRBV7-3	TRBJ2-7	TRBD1	TGTGCCAGCAGCTTCGGACAGGGCTACGAGCAGTACTTC	CASSFGQGYEQYF
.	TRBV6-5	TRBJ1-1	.	TGTGCCAGCAGTTACTCGTTGTGGGGAAACACTGAAGCTTTCTTT	CASSYSLWGNTEAFF
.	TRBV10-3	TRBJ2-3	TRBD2	TGTGCCATCCAGAAGCGGGAGGTCGCAGATACGCAGTATTTT	CAIQKREVADTQYF
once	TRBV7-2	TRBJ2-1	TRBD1	TGTGCCAGCAGCTTCGCCGGGACAGCCTACAATGAGCAGTTCTTC	CASSFAGTAYNEQFF
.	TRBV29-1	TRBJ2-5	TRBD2	TGCAGCGCCCTCCCTGCGGGAGCAGAGACCCAGTACTTC	CSALPAGAETQYF
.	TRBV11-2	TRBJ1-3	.	TGTGCCAGCAGCCCCCTGGGCTCTGGAAACACCATATATTTT	CASSPLGSGNTIYF
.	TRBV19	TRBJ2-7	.	TGTGCCAGCACCCCGGGTGGCGGACCCTTCGAGCAGTACTTC	CASTPGGGPFEQYF
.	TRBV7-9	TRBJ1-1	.	TGTGCCAGCAGCTTAAGCGGGGCCTCTCAAACCACTGAAGCTTTCTTT	CASSLSGASQTTEAFF
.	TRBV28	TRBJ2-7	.	TGTGCCAGCAGTTCCGACAGGAGCTCCTACGAGCAGTACTTC	CASSSDRSSYEQYF
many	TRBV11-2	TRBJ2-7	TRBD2	TGTGCCAGCAGCCCAAGGAGACTAGCGGGATACGAGCAGTACTTC	CASSPRRLAGYEQYF
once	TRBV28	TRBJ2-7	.	TGTGCCAGCAGTTTCGCCAGGAACGAGCAGTACTTC	CASSFARNEQYF
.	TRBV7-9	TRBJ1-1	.	TGTGCCAGCAGCAGGGGAGTAACACCTACGTTGAACACTGAAGCTTTCTTT	CASSRGVTPTLNTEAFF
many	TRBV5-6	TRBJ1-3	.	TGTGCCAGCAGGCCCCGCAGGGAGTTGGGAAACACCATATATTTT	CASRPRRELGNTIYF
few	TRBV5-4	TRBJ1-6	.	TGTGCCAGCAGCCGCGGTCAGGGGCTCAGCGAAACTAATTCACCCCTCCACTTT	CASSRGQGLSETNSPLHF
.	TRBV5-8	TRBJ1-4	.	TGTGCCAGCAGCAGCACGGGGATCCGCGCCAACAATGAAAAACTGTTTTTT	CASSSTGIRANNEKLFF
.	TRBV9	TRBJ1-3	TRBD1	TGTGCCAGCAGCGTTACAGGGGGTTCCGGAAACACCATATATTTT	CASSVTGGSGNTIYF
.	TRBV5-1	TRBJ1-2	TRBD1	TGCGCCAGCTGGGGACAGGGGTCGCCGTCCCCCTCCTATGGCTACACCTTC	CASWGQGSPSPSYGYTF
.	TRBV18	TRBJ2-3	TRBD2	TGTGCCAGCTCGCCGACTAGCAGAGCCACAGATACGCAGTATTTT	CASSPTSRATDTQYF
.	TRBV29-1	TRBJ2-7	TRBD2	TGCAGCGTCGTACTAGCGGGTGCGATCTACGAGCAGTACTTC	CSVVLAGAIYEQYF
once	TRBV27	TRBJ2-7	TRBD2	TGTGCCAGCAGAAATCGACTAGCGGGCTCCTACGAGCAGTACTTC	CASRNRLAGSYEQYF
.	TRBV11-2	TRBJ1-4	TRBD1	TGTGCCAGCAGCTTAGAGGGGACAGGGGGTAATGAAAAACTGTTTTTT	CASSLEGTGGNEKLFF
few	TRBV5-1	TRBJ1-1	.	TGCGCCAGCAGCTTGGCAACACTTATGAACACTGAAGCTTTCTTT	CASSLATLMNTEAFF
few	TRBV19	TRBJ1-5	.	TGTGCCAGTAGTTCCCGGGCCGCACAACAGCCCCAGCATTTT	CASSSRAAQQPQHF
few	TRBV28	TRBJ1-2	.	TGTGCCAGCAGTACGACAATGGGCTATGGCTACACCTTC	CASSTTMGYGYTF
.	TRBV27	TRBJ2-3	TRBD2	TGTGCCAGCAGTTTAGCGGGAGAGCCTTCGGATACGCAGTATTTT	CASSLAGEPSDTQYF
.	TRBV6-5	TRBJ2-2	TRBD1	TGTGCCAGCAGTTGGACCGGGACAGGGTTCACCGGGGAGCTGTTTTTT	CASSWTGTGFTGELFF
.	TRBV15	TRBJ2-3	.	TGTGCCACCAGCAGAGATCTACAGTTAACAGATACGCAGTATTTT	CATSRDLQLTDTQYF
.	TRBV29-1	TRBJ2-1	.	TGCAGCGTTGTGCGAGGGTTCTCCTACAATGAGCAGTTCTTC	CSVVRGFSYNEQFF
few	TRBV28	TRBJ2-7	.	TGTGCCGTTCCCCCCCCAGGGGCGTCTTCGGGGGAGCAGTACTTC	CAVPPPGASSGEQYF
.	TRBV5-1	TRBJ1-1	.	TGCGCCAGCAGCTCCGACCAGGGCGGGAACACTGAAGCTTTCTTT	CASSSDQGGNTEAFF
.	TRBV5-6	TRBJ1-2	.	TGTGCCAGCAGCTTGTGGTCGAACGATTATGGCTACACCTTC	CASSLWSNDYGYTF
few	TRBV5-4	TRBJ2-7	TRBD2	TGTGCCAGCAGCTCCGGGACTAGCGCCCACGAGCAGTACTTC	CASSSGTSAHEQYF
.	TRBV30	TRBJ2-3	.	TGTGCCTGGAGCCAACTAGCAGGAGATACGCAGTATTTT	CAWSQLAGDTQYF
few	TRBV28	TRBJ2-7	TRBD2	TGTGCCAGCAGTTTTCGAGCGGGAGGGACTACGATCTACGAGCAGTACTTC	CASSFRAGGTTIYEQYF
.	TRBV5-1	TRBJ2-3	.	TGCGCCAGCAGCTTGGCGACCCATGGACTCGTAGATACGCAGTATTTT	CASSLATHGLVDTQYF